A single sample gave rise to the 13 T cell receptor beta chains below, sequenced in a study of Graves' ophthalmopathy and Graves' hyperthyroidism. Amplifying from RNA transcripts, the study obtained TCR beta CDR3 regions. The first round was an RT-PCR with HTBI primers, and the second round was a multiplex PCR. MiXCR, applied by TCRdb to the multiplex PCR reads, yields one record per CDR3 protein. The table has about 210,000 distinct CDR3 sequences, 29% seen once. Sequenced material: peripheral blood. The receptors were gathered from a man aged 50 to 59 with Graves' ophthalmopathy.

The V call is TRBV28, the J call TRBJ1-1; 9 bases line up with TRBD1. The CDR3 spans 13 residues. Germline CDR1 reads MDHEN; CDR2 reads SYDVKM. Losses at the gene ends were 6 bases for V and 10 bases for J; bases not matched to a gene: 9. The CDR3 protein is CASSALDRGRAFF. For the CDR3, the DNA is TGTGCCAGCAGCGCCCTGGACAGGGGCCGAGCTTTCTTT.

At least ten counts were recorded for this clonotype. The rearrangement joins TRBV20-1 to TRBJ1-5; TRBD1 is a possible D gene (5 bases). Trimming pared 5 bases from V and 3 bases from J, leaving 17 bases between. CDR3 length: 15 residues. Germline V gives CDR1 DFQATT, CDR2 SNEGSKA (reference sequence). The CDR3 region has the DNA TGCAGTGCTCGTACCGGAGGGGAACACAATCAGCCCCAGCATTTT. Encoded protein: CSARTGGEHNQPQHF.

The V call is TRBV28, the J call TRBJ2-7; D is possibly TRBD1 or TRBD2 (5 bases each). Per the germline V gene, CDR1 is MDHEN and CDR2 is SYDVKM. The V end was cut by 2 bases, the J end by 3 bases, with 14 bases between. The CDR3 runs 15 residues. The CDR3 DNA is TGTGCCAGCAGTTTACCCAGGGACGGAGACTACGAGCAGTACTTC. It encodes CASSLPRDGDYEQYF.

This clonotype has ten or more counts. This chain joins TRBV19 and TRBJ1-1; 7 bases are a match to TRBD1. V was clipped by 5 bases and J by 4 bases; unmatched bases: 10. The CDR3 contains 15 residues. In germline, CDR1 is LNHDA, CDR2 SQIVND (reference sequence). CDR3 in amino acids: CASSLRGQSGTEAFF. The CDR3 DNA reads TGTGCCAGTAGTTTAAGGGGACAGTCGGGCACTGAAGCTTTCTTT.

In its sample, this clonotype was seen many times. The chain uses TRBV11-2 and TRBJ2-2; the match to TRBD2 covers 8 bases. Germline trimming cut 5 bases from V and 1 base from J; bases unmatched to any gene: 6. From germline, CDR1 is SGHAT and CDR2 FQNNGV. The CDR3 has 16 residues. The CDR3 is CASSKRTSRNTGELFF. CDR3 DNA sequence: TGTGCCAGCAGCAAGCGGACTAGCCGGAACACCGGGGAGCTGTTTTTT.

CDR3 in DNA: TGTGCCAGCCGAGGAGAGACCCTTAAAGAGACCCAGTACTTC. The encoded protein is CASRGETLKETQYF. The chain is built from TRBV6-2 or TRBV6-3 and TRBJ2-5, with D uncertain. The germline gives CDR1 MNHEY, CDR2 SVGEGT. The CDR3 length is 14 residues. The V and J ends lost 8 bases and 3 bases respectively, with 16 bases between them.

This clonotype has at least ten counts. V usage is TRBV12-3 or TRBV12-4 and J usage is TRBJ1-1; D perhaps matches TRBD1 (5 bases). The CDR3 runs to 16 residues. V was shortened by 5 bases and J by 4 bases, with 20 bases between the two germline ends. This chain's CDR3 is CASSRRNGGSSTEAFF. The DNA for the CDR3 is TGTGCCAGCAGTCGAAGGAACGGGGGGAGCAGCACTGAAGCTTTCTTT.

The chain links TRBV4-1 to TRBJ2-5, with 7 nucleotides matching TRBD1. CDR1 is MGHRA and CDR2 is YSYEKL in the germline V gene. CDR3 length: 15 amino acids. Trimming removed 4 bases from V and 0 bases from J; junction bases left unmatched: 5. CDR3 coding DNA: TGCGCCAGCAGCCCGGGACAGACGTACCAAGAGACCCAGTACTTC. The encoded protein is CASSPGQTYQETQYF.

This clonotype occurred many times. For the CDR3, the DNA is TGTGCCAGCAGGGGGGTTGGAGAGACCCAGTACTTC. It encodes CASRGVGETQYF. The chain links TRBV12-3 or TRBV12-4 to TRBJ2-5; D tentatively fits TRBD1 or TRBD2 (5 bases each). The CDR3 is 12 residues long. Trimming pared 6 bases from V and 4 bases from J, leaving 9 bases between.

This clonotype was recorded at least ten times. This rearrangement joins TRBV27 to TRBJ1-5; D is undetermined. The germline CDR1 and CDR2 sequences are MNHEY and SMNVEV (reference sequence). The V end was cut by 0 bases, the J end by 4 bases, with 7 bases between. The CDR3 runs to 14 residues. The CDR3 protein is CASSLSEGNQPQHF. In DNA form, the CDR3 reads TGTGCCAGCAGTTTATCGGAAGGGAATCAGCCCCAGCATTTT.

The V gene is TRBV13, the J gene TRBJ2-2; D perhaps matches TRBD1 (5 bases). The V gene lost 5 bases and the J gene lost 5 bases, with 18 bases spanning the gap. Germline CDR1 PRHDT, CDR2 FYEKMQ (reference sequence). The CDR3 length is 16 residues. The CDR3 nucleotides read TGTGCCAGCAGCCCTAGTCCCAGGGTAGGGACCGGGGAGCTGTTTTTT. Translated: CASSPSPRVGTGELFF.

This clonotype was counted at least ten times. The rearrangement joins TRBV12-3 or TRBV12-4 to TRBJ2-5; the D is unclear. The ends were cut back, 2 bases at V and 5 bases at J, with 9 bases in the middle. CDR3 size: 13 residues. This chain's CDR3 is CASSLTRWETQYF. The DNA for the CDR3 is TGTGCCAGCAGTTTAACTCGGTGGGAGACCCAGTACTTC.

The rearrangement uses TRBV20-1 and TRBJ1-1; 7 positions match TRBD1. The CDR3 length is 12 residues. Germline lookup yields CDR1 DFQATT and CDR2 SNEGSKA (reference sequence). With 6 bases clipped from V and 3 bases from J, the junction kept 4 bases outside the gene matches. The CDR3 here is CSATDRYTEAFF. CDR3 sequence (DNA): TGCAGTGCCACGGACAGGTACACTGAAGCTTTCTTT.